The 9 T cell receptor beta chains given below trace back to one sample, sequenced in a study of blood T cell repertoires in COVID-19. Some clones are missing from TCRdb's copy, which holds only in-frame ones; the method was immunoSEQ multiplex PCR. The profile shows 180,000 or so clones, approximately 84% of them singletons. The sample taken for sequencing was PBMCs or T cells enriched from blood (not recorded which). These receptors originate from a man in his forties who had recovered from COVID-19.

J is TRBJ2-2 and V is TRBV7-3; 8 bases are shared with TRBD2. With V trimmed by 4 bases and J by 6 bases, 13 bases remained unmatched. Germline V CDR1 and CDR2: SGHTA, FQGTGA. The CDR3 is 17 residues long. This CDR3 is CASSYSPGLGVPGELFF. The CDR3 bases are TGTGCCAGCAGCTACTCTCCGGGACTAGGGGTCCCCGGGGAGCTGTTTTTT.

This chain connects TRBV15 to TRBJ1-1; D is perhaps TRBD1 (5 bases). Germline CDR1 reads LNHNV; CDR2 reads YYDKDF (reference sequence). CDR3 length: 16 amino acids. V was cut by 3 bases and J by 5 bases, with 19 bases left in between. CDR3 sequence reads: CATSRQERGPITEAFF. In DNA form, the CDR3 reads TGTGCCACCAGCAGGCAGGAAAGGGGTCCCATTACTGAAGCTTTCTTT.

The rearrangement joins TRBV11-2 to TRBJ2-1, with 10 bases lining up with TRBD2. This CDR3 comprises 15 residues. With 2 bases clipped from V and 2 bases from J, the junction kept 0 bases outside the gene matches. Looked up from germline, CDR1 is SGHAT and CDR2 is FQNNGV. The CDR3: CASSLLAGAYNEQFF. The CDR3 DNA follows: TGTGCCAGCAGCTTACTAGCGGGGGCCTACAATGAGCAGTTCTTC.

V and J are TRBV5-1 and TRBJ2-3, with TRBD2 identical over 10 bases. Trimming removed 2 bases from V and 0 bases from J; junction bases left unmatched: 9. The CDR3 extends over 18 amino acids. The germline CDR1 and CDR2 sequences are SGHRS and YFSETQ. CDR3 region: CASSFGAGGFISTDTQYF. The DNA of the CDR3 is TGCGCCAGCAGCTTCGGAGCGGGGGGGTTCATTAGCACAGATACGCAGTATTTT.

The V and J genes are TRBV6-1 and TRBJ1-4; 8 bases map to TRBD1. V trimming: 3 bases; J trimming: 4 bases; junction bases outside the gene matches: 7. The CDR3 spans 16 residues. CDR1 is MNHNS and CDR2 is SASEGT in the germline V gene. The CDR3 coding sequence is TGTGCCAGCAGTGAGCAGGGGGCAGTAGATAATGAAAAACTGTTTTTT. This encodes CASSEQGAVDNEKLFF.

J is TRBJ2-7 and V is TRBV6-1, with D perhaps TRBD1 (6 bases). With 3 bases removed from V and 2 bases from J, the gap between germline ends came to 8 bases. CDR3 length: 13 amino acids. Germline V CDR1 and CDR2: MNHNS, SASEGT. CDR3 in DNA: TGTGCCAGCAGTGACGGACAGACCTACGAGCAGTACTTC. It yields the protein CASSDGQTYEQYF.

The sample holds one count of this clone. The chain joins TRBV5-4 to TRBJ2-2; 8 positions match TRBD1. Germline CDR1 reads SGHNT; CDR2 reads YYREEE (reference sequence). There are 16 residues in the CDR3. V lost 4 bases to trimming and J lost 8 bases; unmatched junction nucleotides: 13. In nucleotides, the CDR3 is TGTGCCAGCAGCCCCTCGACAGGGGCACTCGTGGGGGAGCTGTTTTTT. Residues: CASSPSTGALVGELFF.

The chain uses TRBV4-1 and TRBJ1-1; 8 nucleotides align to TRBD1. The CDR3 is 15 residues long. The germline V gene has CDR1 MGHRA and CDR2 YSYEKL. The V segment lost 6 bases and the J segment 4 bases; nucleotides outside the gene matches: 10. This chain's CDR3 is CASRRTGTPGTEAFF. The CDR3 DNA reads as TGCGCCAGCAGAAGGACAGGGACCCCAGGCACTGAAGCTTTCTTT.

The chain links TRBV7-6 to TRBJ1-1; D might be TRBD1 (5 bases). The germline V and J ends were trimmed by 5 bases and 1 base, with 17 bases remaining between them. CDR3 length equals 16 residues. Per the germline V gene, CDR1 is SGHVS and CDR2 is FNYEAQ. DNA for the CDR3: TGTGCCAGCAGCCGACTTCCTGGGGCCACGAACACTGAAGCTTTCTTT. This encodes CASSRLPGATNTEAFF.